This TCR beta chain emerged from a study of cytomegalovirus exposure and HLA in healthy donors. The study's findings and limits: The productive fraction for most TCR beta V segments was about 90% or about 30% in an earlier analysis. Sequences of the TCR beta chain were said to predict the HLA-A and HLA-B alleles of most subjects accurately. Presence/absence results assume similar sequencing depth per donor, which may not hold.

A note on this clone: No antigen is known for it.

Per the germline V gene, CDR1 is GTSNPN and CDR2 is SVGIG (reference sequence). V lost 4 bases, J lost 7 bases, and 10 bases lay in between. The CDR3 extends over 11 amino acids. Primers: 60 Vbeta forward and 13 Jbeta reverse. Using immunoSEQ multiplex PCR, the repertoire was profiled, and TCRdb retains in-frame clones only, with some absent. The data hold approximately 220,000 clones, with nearly 80% observed a single time. Material: PBMCs. This sequence originates from a man younger than 35 in good health and CMV-seronegative. This chain joins TRBV30 and TRBJ2-5; tentative D call: TRBD2 (5 bases). CDR3 in DNA: TGTGCCTGGACCCGGGGTGGGACCCAGTACTTC. Translated: CAWTRGGTQYF.